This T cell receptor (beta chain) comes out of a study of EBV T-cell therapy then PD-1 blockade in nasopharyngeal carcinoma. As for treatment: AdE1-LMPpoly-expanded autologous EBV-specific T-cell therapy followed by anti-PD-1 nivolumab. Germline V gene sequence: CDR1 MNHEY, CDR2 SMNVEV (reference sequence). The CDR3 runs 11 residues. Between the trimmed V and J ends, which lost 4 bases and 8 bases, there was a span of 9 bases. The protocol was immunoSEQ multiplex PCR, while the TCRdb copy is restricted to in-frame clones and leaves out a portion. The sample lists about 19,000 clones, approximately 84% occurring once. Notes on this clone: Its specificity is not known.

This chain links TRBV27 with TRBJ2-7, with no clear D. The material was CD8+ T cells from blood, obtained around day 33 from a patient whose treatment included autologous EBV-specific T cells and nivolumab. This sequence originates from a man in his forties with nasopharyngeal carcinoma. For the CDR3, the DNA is TGTGCCAGCAGTTCGGCTACGCAGCAGTACTTC. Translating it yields CASSSATQQYF.